This T cell receptor (beta chain) was retrieved from a study of T cell repertoires in cytomegalovirus infection (dated by TCRdb to the late 2010s). Context from the whole study: Alongside well-studied HLA-B-restricted epitopes, the peptide stimulations were aimed at recently identified HLA-C-restricted CMV epitopes, whose presentation resists viral immunomodulation. Because public TCR beta signatures pointed to carriage of CMV infection together with the matching HLA type, the HLA type of each donor mattered for the analysis.

The treatment or condition label, read with the paper, signifies: in vitro stimulation with specific CMV peptide epitopes to enrich CMV-specific T cells. What the authors observed across the whole study: Cumulative frequency of public TCR beta family members discriminated carriers of CMV infection plus the relevant HLA type in this cohort and an independent roughly 320-donor cohort. The ex vivo response was dominated by HLA-C-restricted CMV-specific TCR beta clonotypes, and the single most frequent clonotype in two of eight donors was supplied by these HLA-C-restricted clonotypes.

As for this clonotype: The specificity of this receptor is unknown. Qualities for individual bases were not recorded, and no much larger clone is one base off.

The instrument given in TCRdb is Illumina HiSeq 1500. TCRdb cleaned the public reads at Q25 with fastp, built clones with MiXCR and kept in-frame beta chains. A single entry per CDR3 protein holds the most common genes and DNA from its merged rows. A total of approximately 310,000 distinct CDR3 sequences appear in this sample, 20% to 25% of them only once. The leading ten clones occupy about an eighth of the sample. Relative to germline, V is missing 0 bases and J is missing 5 bases, with 3 bases of the junction outside any gene match. Its CDR3 holds 16 amino acids, cysteine through phenylalanine. This entry keeps only the CDR3 DNA: 48 bases, framed from base 1. For CDR1 and CDR2, the germline V gene lists KGHDR and SFDVKD.

This sequence uses TRBV24-1 and TRBJ2-2, with TRBD1 identical over 9 junction bases. The sample here was cultured PBMCs, taken from culture after CMV antigen stimulation. This receptor was taken from a human donor in good health (CMV status not recorded). Some clones in this sample may be carry-over from other donors' samples. The sequenced DNA is TGTGCCACCAGTGATTTGAACAGGGGGCGGACCGGGGAGCTGTTTTTT. Its protein product is CATSDLNRGRTGELFF.